A single sample gave rise to the 23 T cell receptor beta chains below, sequenced in a study of blood T cell repertoires in COVID-19. The method was immunoSEQ multiplex PCR; TCRdb's version includes in-frame clones alone and lacks a portion of them. The table has some 350,000 clones, about 90% seen once. Source material: PBMCs or T cells enriched from blood (not recorded which). The receptors were sampled from a woman in her thirties who had recovered from COVID-19.

The chain uses TRBV27 and TRBJ1-5, with 7 nucleotides matching TRBD1. V lost 5 bases and J lost 8; bases outside the gene matches: 18. Germline values: CDR1 MNHEY, CDR2 SMNVEV (reference sequence). This CDR3 is 17 amino acids long. The CDR3: CASSETGYSAFVEPQHF. CDR3 DNA sequence: TGTGCCAGCAGTGAGACAGGGTATTCGGCTTTCGTGGAGCCCCAGCATTTT.

This chain uses TRBV7-2 with TRBJ1-1; tentative D call: TRBD1 (6 bases). V lost 5 bases and J lost 0, with 10 bases in between. CDR3 length: 14 amino acids. The germline gives CDR1 SGHTA, CDR2 FQGNSA. The CDR3, as DNA: TGTGCCAGCAGCCCCAACAGGGTGAACACTGAAGCTTTCTTT. Its protein is CASSPNRVNTEAFF.

This sequence joins TRBV2 and TRBJ2-5; unclear D gene. The CDR3 loop spans 13 amino acids. Per germline, CDR1 SNHLY and CDR2 FYNNEI. V lost 4 bases and J 4 bases, leaving 10 bases between the germline ends. The CDR3 protein is CASSVSLGETQYF. In nucleotides, the CDR3 is TGTGCCAGCAGTGTATCCCTCGGAGAGACCCAGTACTTC.

This clone was seen just once. This sequence joins TRBV15 and TRBJ2-2, with TRBD1 as a possible D gene (5 bases). V lost 2 bases, J lost 2 bases, and 21 bases lay in between. Per the germline V gene, CDR1 is LNHNV and CDR2 is YYDKDF (reference sequence). This CDR3 is 19 amino acids long. This CDR3 reads CATSRSKHQGQGNTGELFF. The CDR3, as DNA: TGTGCCACCAGCAGATCTAAACACCAGGGCCAGGGTAACACCGGGGAGCTGTTTTTT.

The chain recombines TRBV10-3 with TRBJ2-3; 10 bases align to TRBD2. CDR3 length equals 16 residues. Germline loops: CDR1 ENHRY, CDR2 SYGVKD. V lost 2 bases to trimming and J lost 5 bases; unmatched junction nucleotides: 7. DNA of the CDR3: TGTGCCATCAGTGAGCTAGCGGGAGTTGGCGGAGATACGCAGTATTTT. Its translation: CAISELAGVGGDTQYF.

This chain uses TRBV11-2 with TRBJ1-2, with a possible D match to TRBD1 (5 bases). V lost 1 base and J 4 bases, leaving 19 bases between the germline ends. The CDR3 loop spans 17 amino acids. Per the germline V gene, CDR1 is SGHAT and CDR2 is FQNNGV. This CDR3 is CASSLGGELEEFYGYTF. The CDR3 coding sequence is TGTGCCAGCAGCTTAGGGGGGGAATTGGAGGAGTTCTATGGCTACACCTTC. Based on the CDR3 plus reference TRBV11-2 and TRBJ1-2, the full variable domain is EAGVAQSPRYKIIEKRQSVAFWCNPISGHATLYWYQQILGQGPKLLIQFQNNGVVDDSQLPKDRFSAERLKGVDSTLKIQPAKLEDSAVYLCASSLGGELEEFYGYTFGSGTRLTVV.

This clone was picked up one time. This chain links TRBV14 with TRBJ1-1, with 7 bases matching TRBD1. CDR1 and CDR2 from the germline V gene are SGHDN and FVKESK. This CDR3 contains 15 residues. V trimming: 2 bases; J trimming: 1 base; junction bases outside the gene matches: 4. The CDR3 region has the DNA TGTGCCAGCAGCCAAAAAGGACAGGCGAACACTGAAGCTTTCTTT. Translated: CASSQKGQANTEAFF.

This rearrangement joins TRBV28 to TRBJ1-1; 9 bases are shared with TRBD1. Germline values: CDR1 MDHEN, CDR2 SYDVKM. This CDR3 has 13 residues. V lost 5 bases to trimming and J lost 5 bases; unmatched junction nucleotides: 3. The CDR3 coding sequence is TGTGCCAGCAGTACCGGACAGGGGACTGAAGCTTTCTTT. This codes for CASSTGQGTEAFF. The entire variable domain, with the rest obtained from reference TRBV28 and TRBJ1-1, is as follows: DVKVTQSSRYLVKRTGEKVFLECVQDMDHENMFWYRQDPGLGLRLIYFSYDVKMKEKGDIPEGYSVSREKKERFSLILESASTNQTSMYLCASSTGQGTEAFFGQGTRLTVV.

The rearrangement links TRBV6-5 to TRBJ1-1; D is undetermined. Germline loops: CDR1 MNHEY, CDR2 SVGAGI. Between the trimmed V and J ends, which lost 7 bases and 5 bases, there was a span of 17 bases. The CDR3 has 14 residues. The CDR3 protein is CASIKNGARTEAFF. The CDR3 bases are TGTGCCAGCATTAAGAATGGTGCGAGGACTGAAGCTTTCTTT.

This clone was recorded once. The chain is built from TRBV2 and TRBJ2-1; TRBD2 matches at 10 bases. This CDR3 spans 14 amino acids. Germline-derived CDR1 and CDR2 are SNHLY and FYNNEI. The V and J ends lost 6 bases and 3 bases, in that order; junction bases with no gene match: 2. The CDR3 nucleotides are TGTGCCAGCAGGGGACTAGCGATCTACAATGAGCAGTTCTTC. It yields the protein CASRGLAIYNEQFF.

The CDR3 DNA is TGCGCCAGCAGCTTGAGTCTAGCGGAGGCCGGGGAGCTGTTTTTT. It translates to CASSLSLAEAGELFF. The chain links TRBV5-1 to TRBJ2-2, with 7 bases lining up with TRBD2. CDR1 is SGHRS, CDR2 YFSETQ, per germline. The CDR3 extends over 15 amino acids. The J segment lost 6 bases and the V segment lost 1 base, leaving 6 bases of the junction unmatched.

The V call is TRBV28, the J call TRBJ2-3; D might be TRBD2 (5 bases). This CDR3 contains 13 residues. Per the germline V gene, CDR1 is MDHEN and CDR2 is SYDVKM. DNA for the CDR3: TGTGCAATCTCCTTGACCCGAGGGATTTCGCAGTATTTT. It encodes CAISLTRGISQYF.

This clone was observed a handful of times. The chain's CDR3 is CASSFGQPGAKNIQYF. Here the CDR3 DNA reads TGTGCCAGCAGTTTCGGCCAGCCGGGTGCCAAAAACATTCAGTACTTC. The V and J genes are TRBV28 and TRBJ2-4; D gene unclear. In germline, CDR1 is MDHEN, CDR2 SYDVKM. V was cut by 3 bases and J by 1 base, with 13 bases left in between. This CDR3 region has 16 residues.

The gene calls are TRBV27 and TRBJ2-2, with D perhaps matching TRBD1 (6 bases). This CDR3 has 15 amino acids. Between the trimmed V and J ends, which lost 6 bases and 3 bases, there was a span of 14 bases. In germline, CDR1 is MNHEY, CDR2 SMNVEV (reference sequence). CDR3 sequence reads: CASRTGTQDTGELFF. The CDR3, as DNA: TGTGCCAGCAGGACCGGGACACAGGACACCGGGGAGCTGTTTTTT.

J is TRBJ2-7 and V is TRBV15, with D maybe TRBD2 (5 bases). Germline V gives CDR1 LNHNV, CDR2 YYDKDF (reference sequence). V was clipped by 5 bases and J by 3 bases, with 8 bases between them. The CDR3 spans 12 residues. The CDR3 is CATSEGYYEQYF. The CDR3 DNA sequence: TGTGCCACCAGCGAGGGCTACTACGAGCAGTACTTC.

The chain links TRBV9 to TRBJ2-7; the match to TRBD1 covers 8 bases. The CDR3 consists of 15 residues. After removal of 0 bases from V and 4 bases from J, the junction contained 6 bases not matched to a gene. Germline assignment: CDR1 SGDLS and CDR2 YYNGEE. Written as DNA, the CDR3 is TGTGCCAGCAGCGTAGGGCAGGGGGCGGTTTACGAGCAGTACTTC. The encoded protein is CASSVGQGAVYEQYF.

The V gene is TRBV9, the J gene TRBJ2-7, with TRBD1 matching 11 bases. The trim removed 0 bases at V and 4 bases at J, leaving 6 bases unmatched. This CDR3 is 16 amino acids long. Germline values: CDR1 SGDLS, CDR2 YYNGEE. CDR3 nucleotides: TGTGCCAGCAGCGTAGGAGGACAGGGGGCGGGGTACGAGCAGTACTTC. Translated: CASSVGGQGAGYEQYF.

This chain joins TRBV19 and TRBJ1-5, with D possibly being TRBD1 (5 bases). This CDR3 region has 13 residues. Germline CDR1 and CDR2: LNHDA and SQIVND (reference sequence). V was cut by 7 bases and J by 5 bases, with 12 bases left in between. CDR3 nucleotide sequence: TGTGCCAGTAAGGGGTCGGGTTATCAGCCCCAGCATTTT. Residues: CASKGSGYQPQHF. Variable domain in full (rest from reference TRBV19 and TRBJ1-5): DGGITQSPKYLFRKEGQNVTLSCEQNLNHDAMYWYRQDPGQGLRLIYYSQIVNDFQKGDIAEGYSVSREKKESFPLTVTSAQKNPTAFYLCASKGSGYQPQHFGDGTRLSIL.

V usage is TRBV28 and J usage is TRBJ2-5, with 13 bases aligning to TRBD2. Per germline, CDR1 MDHEN and CDR2 SYDVKM. The CDR3 has 15 amino acids. V lost 3 bases, J lost 5 bases, and 3 bases stayed unmatched. CDR3 in amino acids: CASSLGTSGKETQYF. In DNA, the CDR3 is TGTGCCAGCAGTTTGGGGACTAGCGGGAAGGAGACCCAGTACTTC.

The rearrangement joins TRBV3-1 (or the pseudogene TRBV3-2) to TRBJ1-2; 10 bases map to TRBD1. The CDR3 length is 16 residues. Per germline, CDR1 LGHDT and CDR2 YNNKEL (reference sequence). V trimming: 0 bases; J trimming: 2 bases; junction bases outside the gene matches: 3. CDR3 in amino acids: CASSQEGQGWNYGYTF. The CDR3, as DNA: TGTGCCAGCAGCCAAGAGGGACAGGGGTGGAACTATGGCTACACCTTC.

This chain joins TRBV5-1 and TRBJ1-5, with 9 bases identical to TRBD1. CDR3 size: 15 residues. Germline-derived CDR1 and CDR2 are SGHRS and YFSETQ. V dropped 2 bases and J dropped 7; count of bases not matched to a gene: 7. The CDR3 protein is CASSLRPGQGQPQHF. CDR3 nucleotide sequence: TGCGCCAGCAGCTTAAGACCGGGACAGGGCCAGCCCCAGCATTTT.

CDR3 sequence: CASSQGDRRYWGAFF. CDR3 DNA sequence: TGTGCCAGCAGCCAAGGGGACAGGCGCTACTGGGGTGCTTTCTTT. V and J are TRBV7-9 and TRBJ1-1; 8 nucleotides align to TRBD1. Germline V lookup: CDR1 SEHNR, CDR2 FQNEAQ (reference sequence). With 5 bases clipped from V and 11 bases from J, the junction kept 16 bases outside the gene matches. CDR3 length: 15 amino acids.

A remark on this clone: Other DNA sequences in the sample encode the same CDR3. The chain is built from TRBV30 and TRBJ2-3; D is undetermined. There are 11 residues in the CDR3. Per germline, CDR1 GTSNPN and CDR2 SVGIG (reference sequence). Trimming stripped 2 bases from V and 5 bases from J, with 5 bases between. The CDR3 nucleotides read TGTGCCTGGAGTCCCAGAGATACGCAGTATTTT. This sequence encodes CAWSPRDTQYF.